This T cell receptor (beta chain) was recorded in a study of graft-versus-host responses after intestinal transplantation. Produced via immunoSEQ multiplex PCR; TCRdb's table is partial and in-frame only. The table records around 17,000 clones, 70% to 85% of them present only once. CDR3 length equals 13 residues. Graft tissue was processed to release intraepithelial and lamina propria lymphocytes. The clonotype was recovered from a human patient who received an intestinal transplant, so some T cells may come from the graft donor. Here the sequenced sample was ileum tissue, taken 17 days after transplant. This rearrangement joins TRBV21-1 to TRBJ2-7; the table names TRBD2, a call not compared with the DNA. TRBV21-1 is described as a pseudogene. The CDR3 here is CASSKISAYEQYF. DNA for the CDR3: TGTGCCAGCAGCAAAATCTCTGCGTACGAGCAGTACTTC.